There are a few counts of the clone carrying this T cell receptor (beta chain). The antigen is unknown. The data are from a study of T-cell memory formation after mild COVID-19. Whole-study findings and limits: Still unconfirmed is whether the second-wave clones peaking on day 37 recognized SARS-CoV-2. The study found contracting CD4+ clones mainly in CM and EM and contracting CD8+ clones in EMRA. CD4+ bias marked clones expanding day 15 to 37, unlike balanced contracting clones. Memory cells collected pre-infection included some clones that later responded, suggesting cross-reactive memory joined.

CDR3 length: 15 amino acids. Germline V lookup: CDR1 DFQATT, CDR2 SNEGSKA (reference sequence). J lost 7 bases, V lost 0 bases, and 5 bases had no gene match. TCRdb itself ran the 5' RACE reads through MiXCR, one entry per CDR3 protein. The sample comprises approximately 560,000 distinct CDR3 sequences, 15% to 20% of which are singletons, and about 8.1% rests with the top ten. Specimen: PBMCs or a T cell subset sorted from them (not recorded which). This TCR came from an adult woman who had mild COVID-19 (a few samples of this study predate the infection). Cell type and time point are not known. V gene TRBV20-1 combines with J gene TRBJ2-7, with 14 nucleotides matching TRBD2. The CDR3 nucleotides read TGCAGTGCTAGAGAGGGACTAGCGGGAGCACGAGAGCAGTACTTC. Its protein is CSAREGLAGAREQYF.